A single sample gave rise to the 24 T cell receptor beta chains below, sequenced in a study of blood T cell repertoires in COVID-19. Produced via immunoSEQ multiplex PCR; TCRdb's table is partial and in-frame only. In the table there are roughly 52,000 clones, about 86% of which are singletons. The sample comprised peripheral blood. Every receptor here comes from a man aged 45-65 years with acute or convalescent COVID-19.

This clone was seen a handful of times. This chain joins TRBV4-1 and TRBJ2-7, with D maybe TRBD1 (5 bases). V lost 4 bases and J 0 bases, leaving 10 bases between the germline ends. The CDR3 spans 14 residues. The germline V gene encodes CDR1 MGHRA and CDR2 YSYEKL. Here the CDR3 DNA reads TGCGCCAGCAGCCCGGACATAAACTCCTACGAGCAGTACTTC. Protein: CASSPDINSYEQYF.

The CDR3 loop is CASSQSSSYEQYF. The CDR3 DNA follows: TGTGCCAGCAGCCAATCTAGCTCCTACGAGCAGTACTTC. The rearrangement joins TRBV6-5 to TRBJ2-7; D is undetermined. Germline V gene sequence: CDR1 MNHEY, CDR2 SVGAGI. The CDR3 consists of 13 residues. V lost 6 bases and J lost 0, with 9 bases in between.

This rearrangement joins TRBV9 to TRBJ2-1, with TRBD2 matching 13 bases. The CDR3 sequence is 16 residues long. J lost 10 bases, V lost 4 bases, and 11 bases had no gene match. Germline V gene sequence: CDR1 SGDLS, CDR2 YYNGEE. The CDR3 sequence is CASSPRTSGRADEQFF. Written as DNA, the CDR3 is TGTGCCAGCAGCCCCCGGACTAGCGGGAGAGCAGACGAGCAGTTCTTC.

The chain links TRBV25-1 to TRBJ1-4; 11 bases are a match to TRBD1. J lost 5 bases, V lost 8 bases, and 7 bases had no gene match. CDR3 size: 15 residues. Germline loops: CDR1 MGHDK, CDR2 SYGVNS. The CDR3 DNA is TGTGCCAGCGGGTGGACAGGGGGCGGCAATGAAAAACTGTTTTTT. Translated, it gives CASGWTGGGNEKLFF. The full variable domain, its missing parts supplied by reference TRBV25-1 and TRBJ1-4, is EADIYQTPRYLVIGTGKKITLECSQTMGHDKMYWYQQDPGMELHLIHYSYGVNSTEKGDLSSESTVSRIRTEHFPLTLESARPSHTSQYLCASGWTGGGNEKLFFGSGTQLSVL.

The rearrangement links TRBV5-4 to TRBJ1-6, with D possibly being TRBD1 (6 bases). This CDR3 is built from 16 residues. Germline V gives CDR1 SGHNT, CDR2 YYREEE (reference sequence). Trimming cost V 3 bases and J 7 bases, with 17 bases left between them. The CDR3, as DNA: TGTGCCAGCAGCTCTAAACGAGGGGGGGGGAATTCACCCCTCCACTTT. Translating gives CASSSKRGGGNSPLHF.

The chain couples TRBV29-1 to TRBJ2-1, with TRBD1 matching 9 bases. CDR1 is SQVTM and CDR2 is ANQGSEA in the germline V gene. The V gene end was trimmed by 5 bases and the J gene end by 3 bases; junction bases not matched to a gene: 11. The CDR3 consists of 16 residues. This CDR3 is CSVRTGVGPSYNEQFF. Written as DNA, the CDR3 is TGCAGCGTTCGGACAGGGGTAGGGCCGAGCTACAATGAGCAGTTCTTC.

This clone was seen only a few times. This chain joins TRBV5-1 and TRBJ1-2, with D maybe TRBD1 (5 bases). Trimming removed 3 bases at V and 1 base at J, with 10 bases between. Germline CDR1 is SGHRS and CDR2 is YFSETQ. This CDR3 contains 14 residues. This CDR3 reads CASSSLGGNYGYTF. As DNA, the CDR3 is TGCGCCAGCAGCTCCCTGGGGGGTAACTATGGCTACACCTTC.

The chain uses TRBV20-1 and TRBJ2-1; no firm D call. In germline, CDR1 is DFQATT, CDR2 SNEGSKA (reference sequence). V was clipped by 6 bases and J by 8 bases, with 8 bases between them. The CDR3 totals 10 residues. This CDR3 is CSAGRHEQFF. CDR3 DNA: TGCAGTGCGGGCCGACATGAGCAGTTCTTC.

This clone was observed a single time. This sequence joins TRBV10-3 and TRBJ2-3, with D possibly TRBD1 on 8 matching bases. The V gene lost 0 bases and the J gene lost 0 bases, with 19 bases spanning the gap. The CDR3 length is 19 residues. The V gene's germline CDR1 is ENHRY and CDR2 SYGVKD. The CDR3 protein is CAISESLHRGGSSTDTQYF. CDR3 DNA sequence: TGTGCCATCAGTGAGTCTTTACACAGGGGGGGATCTAGCACAGATACGCAGTATTTT.

This sequence joins TRBV7-9 and TRBJ2-7; no clear D. With 0 bases removed from V and 3 bases from J, the gap between germline ends came to 18 bases. Germline CDR1 reads SEHNR; CDR2 reads FQNEAQ (reference sequence). This CDR3 contains 17 residues. CDR3 DNA sequence: TGTGCCAGCAGCTTAGCCCCAACCCCGGAGCTTGGCTACGAGCAGTACTTC. Translated, it gives CASSLAPTPELGYEQYF.

The chain combines TRBV7-3 with TRBJ2-5; 11 nucleotides match TRBD2. Germline CDR1 reads SGHTA; CDR2 reads FQGTGA. The CDR3 has 18 residues. The trim removed 0 bases at V and 4 bases at J, leaving 10 bases unmatched. CDR3 DNA sequence: TGTGCCAGCAGCTTAACAGCCCCCCTAGCGGGGGGTGGAGAGACCCAGTACTTC. Residues: CASSLTAPLAGGGETQYF. The full variable domain, its missing parts supplied by reference TRBV7-3 and TRBJ2-5, is GAGVSQTPSNKVTEKGKYVELRCDPISGHTALYWYRQSLGQGPEFLIYFQGTGAADDSGLPNDRFFAVRPEGSVSTLKIQRTERGDSAVYLCASSLTAPLAGGGETQYFGPGTRLLVL.

This chain connects TRBV6-5 to TRBJ1-2; D is uncertain. Germline V CDR1 and CDR2: MNHEY, SVGAGI. V was shortened by 7 bases and J by 1 base, with 10 bases between the two germline ends. The CDR3 contains 13 residues. CDR3: CASNARVNYGYTF. As DNA, the CDR3 is TGTGCCAGCAACGCGAGGGTTAACTATGGCTACACCTTC.

The gene calls are TRBV11-3 and TRBJ1-1; D is undetermined. Trimming took off 3 bases at V and 6 bases at J, with 14 bases between the two ends. This CDR3 spans 14 amino acids. The germline gives CDR1 SGHNT, CDR2 YENEEA. CDR3: CASSFGRGGAEAFF. In nucleotides, the CDR3 is TGTGCCAGCAGCTTTGGGCGGGGAGGCGCTGAAGCTTTCTTT.

The chain's CDR3 is CASSPAALNEKLFF. CDR3 coding DNA: TGTGCCAGCAGTCCGGCGGCCCTTAATGAAAAACTGTTTTTT. The chain employs TRBV27 and TRBJ1-4, with unresolved D. Looked up from germline, CDR1 is MNHEY and CDR2 is SMNVEV (reference sequence). The CDR3 has 14 amino acids. V lost 5 bases to trimming and J lost 4 bases, with 11 bases between them.

The chain recombines TRBV6-6 with TRBJ1-1; 8 nucleotides match TRBD1. The germline V gene encodes CDR1 MNHNY and CDR2 SVGAGI (reference sequence). The CDR3 consists of 16 residues. With 1 base clipped from V and 6 bases from J, the junction kept 10 bases outside the gene matches. CDR3 amino acids: CASSYFMDRVDSEAFF. The CDR3 region has the DNA TGTGCCAGCAGTTACTTCATGGACAGGGTTGACTCTGAAGCTTTCTTT.

The chain links TRBV7-3 to TRBJ2-3; D might be TRBD1 (6 bases). The V and J ends lost 2 bases and 1 base respectively, with 16 bases between them. Germline values: CDR1 SGHTA, CDR2 FQGTGA. CDR3 length: 17 residues. The DNA of the CDR3 is TGTGCCAGCAGCTTAGGGCCACAGGGACGTGGCACAGATACGCAGTATTTT. Protein sequence: CASSLGPQGRGTDTQYF.

This clone showed up just a few times. The chain is built from TRBV12-3 or TRBV12-4 and TRBJ1-2; no definite D call. Trimming shortened V by 10 bases and J by 2 bases, and 8 bases separated the two germline ends. The CDR3 extends over 11 amino acids. The CDR3 DNA reads as TGTGCCACCAGGCGAAACTATGGCTACACCTTC. It is translated as CATRRNYGYTF.

This clone was picked up one time. Here the CDR3 reads CATSDRDSSYNEQFF. The CDR3, as DNA: TGTGCCACCAGTGATCGGGACAGCTCCTACAATGAGCAGTTCTTC. The rearrangement uses TRBV24-1 and TRBJ2-1, with 7 bases matching TRBD1. The V gene's germline CDR1 is KGHDR and CDR2 SFDVKD. V lost 3 bases to trimming and J lost 0 bases; unmatched junction nucleotides: 1. The CDR3 contains 15 residues.

The gene calls are TRBV29-1 and TRBJ1-1; D is ambiguous. Trimming left V 5 bases short and J 4 bases short, with 14 bases between. Germline V CDR1 and CDR2: SQVTM, ANQGSEA. The CDR3 length is 13 residues. The CDR3 sequence: CSVISVAATEAFF. Written as DNA, the CDR3 is TGCAGCGTTATCTCCGTTGCGGCCACTGAAGCTTTCTTT.

V and J are TRBV19 and TRBJ1-4, with 7 bases fitting TRBD1. V lost 5 bases to trimming and J lost 6 bases; unmatched junction nucleotides: 9. In germline, CDR1 is LNHDA, CDR2 SQIVND (reference sequence). The CDR3 runs to 15 residues. The CDR3 DNA sequence: TGTGCCAGTAGTCCCCGGAGGACAGGAGATGAAAAACTGTTTTTT. This codes for CASSPRRTGDEKLFF.

The J gene is TRBJ1-4, the V gene TRBV28; no firm D call. CDR1 is MDHEN, CDR2 SYDVKM, per germline. This CDR3 has 15 amino acids. Trimming shortened V by 2 bases and J by 4 bases, and 11 bases separated the two germline ends. CDR3 nucleotide sequence: TGTGCCAGCAGTTTAGACCAGCGACTTAATGAAAAACTGTTTTTT. Amino acid sequence: CASSLDQRLNEKLFF. Supplemented by reference TRBV28 and TRBJ1-4, the full variable domain reads DVKVTQSSRYLVKRTGEKVFLECVQDMDHENMFWYRQDPGLGLRLIYFSYDVKMKEKGDIPEGYSVSREKKERFSLILESASTNQTSMYLCASSLDQRLNEKLFFGSGTQLSVL.

The chain joins TRBV7-6 to TRBJ1-3; perhaps TRBD1 as D (6 bases). CDR1 and CDR2 from the germline V gene are SGHVS and FNYEAQ. The CDR3 is 15 amino acids. The V end was cut by 0 bases, the J end by 1 base, with 7 bases between. CDR3 region: CASSLAQGSGNTIYF. As DNA, the CDR3 is TGTGCCAGCAGCTTAGCGCAGGGGTCTGGAAACACCATATATTTT.

This clone was seen a few times. The J gene is TRBJ2-7, the V gene TRBV6-2 or TRBV6-3; no clear D gene. There are 11 residues in the CDR3. V gave up 4 bases and J gave up 4 bases, with 5 bases separating them. Germline lookup yields CDR1 MNHEY and CDR2 SVGEGT. CDR3 sequence (DNA): TGTGCCAGCAGTTTCGGGTACGAGCAGTACTTC. It encodes CASSFGYEQYF.

The chain uses TRBV6-5 and TRBJ2-1; D might be TRBD2 (5 bases). V was clipped by 8 bases and J by 6 bases, with 14 bases between them. The germline gives CDR1 MNHEY, CDR2 SVGAGI. CDR3 size: 13 residues. CDR3 protein: CASAAIGGNEQFF. Written as DNA, the CDR3 is TGTGCCAGCGCAGCGATAGGAGGCAATGAGCAGTTCTTC.